This T cell receptor beta chain comes out of a study of stem cell transplantation in POMP-related autoinflammatory disease. Study background: Pre-transplant patients had naive-skewed CD4+ T cells and few CD8+ T cells. Study-wide results and limits: Across all analyzed T-cell subsets, patients with PRAID tended toward reduced diversity and increased clonality. Unique TRB V-J gene pairings were limited in number in patients with PRAID.

Prominent immunodeficiency with autoinflammation defined PRAID. The method was immunoSEQ multiplex PCR; TCRdb's version includes in-frame clones alone and lacks a portion of them. This repertoire shows some 2,000 clones, roughly nine tenths found once; its top ten account for over 20%. The CDR3 is 15 residues long. Germline lookup yields CDR1 LNHDA and CDR2 SQIVND (reference sequence). The trim removed 3 bases at V and 1 base at J, leaving 5 bases unmatched. In the case of this clone: Its cognate antigen is unknown.

This specimen was Tregs from PBMCs, taken before stem cell transplantation. This TCR derives from a human donor with POMP-related autoinflammation and immune dysregulation (PRAID). The chain links TRBV19 to TRBJ2-5, with 7 bases matching TRBD1. The CDR3 DNA reads as TGTGCCAGTAGTATGGCACAGGGGTTCCAAGAGACCCAGTACTTC. Translated: CASSMAQGFQETQYF.